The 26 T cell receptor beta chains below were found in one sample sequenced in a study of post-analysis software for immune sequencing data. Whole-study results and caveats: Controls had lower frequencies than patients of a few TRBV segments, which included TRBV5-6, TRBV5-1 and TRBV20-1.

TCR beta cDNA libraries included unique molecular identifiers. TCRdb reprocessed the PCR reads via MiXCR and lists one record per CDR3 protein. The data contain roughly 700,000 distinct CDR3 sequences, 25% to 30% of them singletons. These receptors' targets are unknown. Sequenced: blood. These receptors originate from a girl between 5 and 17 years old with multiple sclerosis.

The CDR3 reads CSVPTDPREKLFF. The CDR3 DNA reads TGCAGTGTCCCGACAGACCCCAGGGAAAAACTGTTTTTT. The rearrangement links TRBV20-1 to TRBJ1-4, with a tentative D call TRBD1 (5 bases). The CDR3 sequence is 13 residues long. Germline assignment: CDR1 DFQATT and CDR2 SNEGSKA (reference sequence). Trimming took off 7 bases at V and 8 bases at J, with 17 bases between the two ends.

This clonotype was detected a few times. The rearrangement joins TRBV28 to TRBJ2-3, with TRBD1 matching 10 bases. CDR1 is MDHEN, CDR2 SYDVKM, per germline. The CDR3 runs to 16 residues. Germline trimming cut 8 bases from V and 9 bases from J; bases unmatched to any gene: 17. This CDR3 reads CASERTGGSVKTTQYF. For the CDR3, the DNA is TGTGCCAGCGAGAGGACAGGGGGTTCTGTAAAGACCACGCAGTATTTT.

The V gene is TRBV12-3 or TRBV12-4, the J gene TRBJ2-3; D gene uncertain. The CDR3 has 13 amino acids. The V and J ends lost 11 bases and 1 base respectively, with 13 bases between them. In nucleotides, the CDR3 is TGTGCCGGTAGTGGATCTGGCACAGATACGCAGTATTTT. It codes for CAGSGSGTDTQYF.

The chain's CDR3 is CASSNRYNEQFF. CDR3 sequence (DNA): TGCGCCAGCAGTAACAGATACAATGAGCAGTTCTTC. The genes are TRBV10-2 and TRBJ2-1, with unresolved D. In germline, CDR1 is WSHSY, CDR2 SAAADI. V was pared by 5 bases and J by 4 bases, with 6 bases between. The CDR3 consists of 12 residues.

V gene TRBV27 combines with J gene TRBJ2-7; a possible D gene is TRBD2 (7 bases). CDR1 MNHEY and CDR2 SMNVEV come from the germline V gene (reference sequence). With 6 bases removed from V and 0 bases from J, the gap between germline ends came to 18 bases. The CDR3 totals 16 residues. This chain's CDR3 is CASSYGGGRLSYEQYF. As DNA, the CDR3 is TGTGCCAGCAGCTATGGGGGGGGGCGCCTCTCCTACGAGCAGTACTTC.

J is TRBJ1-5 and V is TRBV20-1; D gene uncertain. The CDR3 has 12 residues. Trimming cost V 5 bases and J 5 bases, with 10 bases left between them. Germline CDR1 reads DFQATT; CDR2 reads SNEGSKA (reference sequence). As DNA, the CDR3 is TGCAGTGCTGGAAGAGGATATCAGCCCCAGCATTTT. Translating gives CSAGRGYQPQHF.

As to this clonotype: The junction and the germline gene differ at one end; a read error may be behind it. CDR3 DNA sequence: TGTGCCAGCAGCCAAGATAGCGGGTCCTACGATGAGCAGTTCTTC. It encodes CASSQDSGSYDEQFF. The genes are TRBV3-1 and TRBJ2-1; 7 bases align to TRBD2. This CDR3 region has 15 residues. Germline-derived CDR1 and CDR2 are LGHDT and YNNKEL (reference sequence).

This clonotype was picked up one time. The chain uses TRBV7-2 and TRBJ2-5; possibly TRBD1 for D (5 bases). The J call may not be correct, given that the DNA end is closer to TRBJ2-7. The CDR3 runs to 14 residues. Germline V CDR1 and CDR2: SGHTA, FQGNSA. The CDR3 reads CASSRRQPPYEQYF. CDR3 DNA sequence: TGTGCCAGCAGCCGACGACAGCCGCCCTACGAGCAGTACTTC.

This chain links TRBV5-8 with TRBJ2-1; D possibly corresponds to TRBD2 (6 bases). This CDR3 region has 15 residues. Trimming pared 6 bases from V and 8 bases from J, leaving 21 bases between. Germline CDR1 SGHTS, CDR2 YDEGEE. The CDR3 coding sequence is TGTGCCAGCACCCCGACACGGGGGTCCTTCGATGAGCAGTTCTTC. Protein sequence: CASTPTRGSFDEQFF.

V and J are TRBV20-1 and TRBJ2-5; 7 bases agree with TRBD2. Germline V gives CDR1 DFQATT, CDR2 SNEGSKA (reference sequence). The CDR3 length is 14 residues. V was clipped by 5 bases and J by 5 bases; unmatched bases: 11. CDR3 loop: CSASGLEPSETQYF. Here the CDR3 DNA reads TGCAGTGCTTCTGGACTAGAGCCATCGGAGACCCAGTACTTC.

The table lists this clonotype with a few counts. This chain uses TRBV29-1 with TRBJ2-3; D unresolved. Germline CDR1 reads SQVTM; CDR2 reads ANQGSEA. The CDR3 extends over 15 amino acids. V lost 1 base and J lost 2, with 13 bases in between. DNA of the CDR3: TGCAGCGTTGAAGTATCGGGCAGAACCACAGATACGCAGTATTTT. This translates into CSVEVSGRTTDTQYF.

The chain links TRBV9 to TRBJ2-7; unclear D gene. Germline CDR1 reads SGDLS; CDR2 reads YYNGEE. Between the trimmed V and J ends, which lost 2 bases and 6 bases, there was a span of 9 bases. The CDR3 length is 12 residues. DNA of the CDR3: TGTGCCAGCAGCGTCTCCGGCGGCGAGCAGTACTTC. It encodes CASSVSGGEQYF.

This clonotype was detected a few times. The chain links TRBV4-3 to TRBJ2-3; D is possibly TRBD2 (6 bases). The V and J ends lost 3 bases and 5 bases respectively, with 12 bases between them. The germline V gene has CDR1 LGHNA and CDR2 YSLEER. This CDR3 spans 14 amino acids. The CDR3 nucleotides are TGCGCCAGCAGCCAGACGCGACTAGAAGATACGCAGTATTTT. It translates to CASSQTRLEDTQYF.

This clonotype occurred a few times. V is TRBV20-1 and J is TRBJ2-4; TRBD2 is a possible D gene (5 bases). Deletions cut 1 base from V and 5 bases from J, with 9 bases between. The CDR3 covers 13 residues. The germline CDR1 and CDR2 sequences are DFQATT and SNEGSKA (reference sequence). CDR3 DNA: TGCAGTGCTAGAGGTAGAGGGCAAAACATTCAGTACTTC. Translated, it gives CSARGRGQNIQYF.

In DNA, the CDR3 is TGTGCCAGCAGTGGGGACCTGGATGGGTTTCAAGAGCAGTTCTTC. Protein product: CASSGDLDGFQEQFF. The J gene is TRBJ2-1, the V gene TRBV2; TRBD1 or TRBD2 may be the D gene (5 bases each). Germline V lookup: CDR1 SNHLY, CDR2 FYNNEI. The CDR3 length is 15 residues. V shed 4 bases and J shed 10 bases, with 20 bases lying between them.

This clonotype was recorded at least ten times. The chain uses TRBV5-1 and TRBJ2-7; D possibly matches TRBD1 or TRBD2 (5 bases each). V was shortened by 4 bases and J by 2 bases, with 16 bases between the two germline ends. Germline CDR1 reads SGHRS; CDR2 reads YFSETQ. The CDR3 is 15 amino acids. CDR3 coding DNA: TGCGCCAGCAGCCCCCGTCCCGGGGACCCCTACGAGCAGTACTTC. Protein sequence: CASSPRPGDPYEQYF.

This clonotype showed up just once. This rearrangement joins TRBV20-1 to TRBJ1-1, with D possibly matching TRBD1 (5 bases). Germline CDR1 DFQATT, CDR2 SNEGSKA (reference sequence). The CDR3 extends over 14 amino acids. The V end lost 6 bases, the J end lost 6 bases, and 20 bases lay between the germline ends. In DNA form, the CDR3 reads TGCAGTGCCGAGTCGGGGTTCGGGACCGCTGAAGCTTTCTTT. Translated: CSAESGFGTAEAFF.

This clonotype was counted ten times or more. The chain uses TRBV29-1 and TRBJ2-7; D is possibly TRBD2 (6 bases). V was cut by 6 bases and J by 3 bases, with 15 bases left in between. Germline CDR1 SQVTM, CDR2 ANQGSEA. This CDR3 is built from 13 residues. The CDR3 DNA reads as TGCAGCGTGGCGGGACGCGGGTTCTACGAGCAGTACTTC. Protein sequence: CSVAGRGFYEQYF.

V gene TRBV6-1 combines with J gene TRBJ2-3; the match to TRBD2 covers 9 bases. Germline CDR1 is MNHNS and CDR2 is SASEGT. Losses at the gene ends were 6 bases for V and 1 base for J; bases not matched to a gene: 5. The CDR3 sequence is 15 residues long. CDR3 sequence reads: CASRPLAGGTDTQYF. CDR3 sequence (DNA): TGTGCCAGCAGACCCTTAGCGGGGGGCACAGATACGCAGTATTTT.

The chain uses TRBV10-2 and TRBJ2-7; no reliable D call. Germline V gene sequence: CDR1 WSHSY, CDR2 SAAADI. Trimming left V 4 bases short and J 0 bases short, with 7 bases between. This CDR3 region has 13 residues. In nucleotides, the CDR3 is TGCGCCAGCAGTGTACTGAGCTCCTACGAGCAGTACTTC. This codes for CASSVLSSYEQYF.

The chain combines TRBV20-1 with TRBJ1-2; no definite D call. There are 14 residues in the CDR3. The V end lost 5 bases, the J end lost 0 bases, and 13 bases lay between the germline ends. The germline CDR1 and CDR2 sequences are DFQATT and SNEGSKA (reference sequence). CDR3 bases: TGCAGTGCTGACCGGACGGAGACTAACTATGGCTACACCTTC. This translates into CSADRTETNYGYTF.

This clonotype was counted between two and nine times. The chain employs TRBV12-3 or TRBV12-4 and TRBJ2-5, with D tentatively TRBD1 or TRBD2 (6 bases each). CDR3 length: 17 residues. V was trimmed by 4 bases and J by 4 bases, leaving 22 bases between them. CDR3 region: CASSSQRSWGARETQYF. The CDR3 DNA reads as TGTGCCAGCAGTTCCCAAAGATCTTGGGGGGCGAGAGAGACCCAGTACTTC.

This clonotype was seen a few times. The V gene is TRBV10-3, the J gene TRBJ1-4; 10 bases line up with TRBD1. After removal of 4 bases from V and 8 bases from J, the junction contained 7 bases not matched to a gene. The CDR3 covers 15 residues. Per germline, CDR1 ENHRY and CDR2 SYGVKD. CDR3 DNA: TGTGCCATCAGTGCGGGGGACAGGGGCGGCGAAAAACTGTTTTTT. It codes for CAISAGDRGGEKLFF.

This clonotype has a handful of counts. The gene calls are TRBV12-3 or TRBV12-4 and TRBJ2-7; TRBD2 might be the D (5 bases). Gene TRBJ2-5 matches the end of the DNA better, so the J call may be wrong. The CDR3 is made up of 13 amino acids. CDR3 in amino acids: CASSLLAGETQYF. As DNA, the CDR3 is TGTGCCAGCAGTTTGCTAGCCGGGGAGACCCAGTACTTC.

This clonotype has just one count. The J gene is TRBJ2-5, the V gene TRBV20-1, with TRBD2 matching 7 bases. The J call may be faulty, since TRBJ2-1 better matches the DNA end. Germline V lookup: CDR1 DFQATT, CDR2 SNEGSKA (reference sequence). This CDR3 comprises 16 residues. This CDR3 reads CSARDPLADKQETQFF. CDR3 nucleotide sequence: TGCAGTGCTAGAGATCCTCTAGCGGACAAGCAAGAGACCCAGTTCTTC.

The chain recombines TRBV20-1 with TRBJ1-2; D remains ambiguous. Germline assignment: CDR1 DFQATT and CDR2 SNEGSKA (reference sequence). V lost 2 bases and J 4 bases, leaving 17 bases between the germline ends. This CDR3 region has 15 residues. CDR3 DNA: TGCAGTGCTAGACCTACACGGAGGGAAATCTATGGCTACACCTTC. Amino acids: CSARPTRREIYGYTF.